The sequence of this T cell receptor beta chain was determined in a study of blood T cell repertoires in COVID-19. Study-level background: Collection of acute and convalescent COVID-19 samples took place in the United States, Italy and Spain.

Trimming took 5 bases from V and 5 from J; bases not matched to a gene: 12. CDR1 SEHNR and CDR2 FQNEAQ come from the germline V gene (reference sequence). There are 16 residues in the CDR3. In the original processing: By means of reference gene primer amplification, nucleated cell counts were estimated. Assay: immunoSEQ multiplex PCR; the TCRdb copy retains only in-frame clones and omits some. From that table come the V and J calls and clone size; the DNA was used to work out D and trimming. Counted here are around 60,000 clones, around 86% occurring once; the ten biggest clones make up more than 14%.

Material for sequencing was peripheral blood. The rearrangement joins TRBV7-9 to TRBJ1-2; 9 bases line up with TRBD1. This receptor was obtained from a human donor in a cohort sampled during active COVID-19. CDR3 DNA: TGTGCCAGCAGCCCGGGCCCGGGACAGGGAGTGTATGGCTACACCTTC. Its translation: CASSPGPGQGVYGYTF. Using reference TRBV7-9 and TRBJ1-2 for the parts outside the CDR3, the full variable domain is DTGVSQNPRHKITKRGQNVTFRCDPISEHNRLYWYRQTLGQGPEFLTYFQNEAQLEKSRLLSDRFSAERPKGSFSTLEIQRTEQGDSAMYLCASSPGPGQGVYGYTFGSGTRLTVV.